A selection of T cell receptor beta chains follows, all from one sample in a study of blood T cell repertoires in COVID-19. Assay: immunoSEQ multiplex PCR; the TCRdb copy retains only in-frame clones and omits some. The sample lists some 250,000 clones; 88% were seen once. The sample comprised peripheral blood. The receptor source for this set is a woman aged 35 to 49 who had recovered from COVID-19. CDR3s include the opening cysteine and the closing phenylalanine or tryptophan. The D gene is left open where the match is weak. Clone sizes are given selectively: once, few, many, or a class where the clone is expanded.

D: TRBD1
V: TRBV5-8
size: -
J: TRBJ1-2
CDR3: CASSPPDRGFQNYGYTF
DNA: TGTGCCAGCAGCCCCCCGGACAGGGGGTTCCAAAACTATGGCTACACCTTC

D: -
V: TRBV7-8
size: -
J: TRBJ2-5
CDR3: CASSRGGPSGRETQYF
DNA: TGTGCCAGCAGCCGAGGGGGCCCGAGCGGGAGAGAGACCCAGTACTTC

D: TRBD1
V: TRBV30
size: -
J: TRBJ1-3
CDR3: CAWNRGGNTIYF
DNA: TGTGCCTGGAACAGGGGAGGAAACACCATATATTTT

D: -
V: TRBV18
size: -
J: TRBJ2-3
CDR3: CASSRVSGTDTQYF
DNA: TGTGCCAGCTCAAGGGTTAGCGGTACAGATACGCAGTATTTT

D: -
V: TRBV29-1
size: -
J: TRBJ1-3
CDR3: CSGRGNGNTIYF
DNA: TGCAGCGGCCGGGGGAATGGAAACACCATATATTTT

D: TRBD1
V: TRBV24-1
size: -
J: TRBJ1-5
CDR3: CATSGRDRTNQPQHF
DNA: TGTGCCACCAGTGGCCGGGACAGGACAAATCAGCCCCAGCATTTT

D: -
V: TRBV11-3
size: -
J: TRBJ2-1
CDR3: CASSLSVGPYNEQFF
DNA: TGTGCCAGCAGTTTGTCGGTGGGCCCCTACAATGAGCAGTTCTTC

D: -
V: TRBV5-1
size: -
J: TRBJ1-1
CDR3: CASSGGAAGGTEAFF
DNA: TGCGCCAGCAGCGGTGGGGCAGCTGGTGGCACTGAAGCTTTCTTT

D: TRBD2
V: TRBV29-1
size: -
J: TRBJ2-1
CDR3: CSVEGGGSYNEQFF
DNA: TGCAGCGTTGAAGGGGGCGGGAGCTACAATGAGCAGTTCTTC

D: -
V: TRBV3-1/TRBV3-2
size: -
J: TRBJ1-3
CDR3: CASSQGPGTSGNTIYF
DNA: TGTGCCAGCAGCCAAGGACCAGGGACATCTGGAAACACCATATATTTT

D: TRBD1
V: TRBV6-5
size: -
J: TRBJ2-6
CDR3: CASSTGAGANVLTF
DNA: TGTGCCAGCAGTACAGGGGCCGGGGCCAACGTCCTGACTTTC

D: -
V: TRBV10-3
size: -
J: TRBJ2-5
CDR3: CAISGTTPGETQYF
DNA: TGTGCCATCAGTGGGACTACCCCAGGCGAGACCCAGTACTTC

D: -
V: TRBV3-1/TRBV3-2
size: few
J: TRBJ1-6
CDR3: CASSQAEGNSPLHF
DNA: TGTGCCAGCAGCCAGGCCGAGGGTAATTCACCCCTCCACTTT

D: -
V: TRBV14
size: -
J: TRBJ2-2
CDR3: CASSQDRGARTGELFF
DNA: TGTGCCAGCAGCCAAGATCGGGGAGCTAGGACCGGGGAGCTGTTTTTT

D: TRBD1
V: TRBV4-3
size: few
J: TRBJ2-1
CDR3: CASSQEPRSGGEQFF
DNA: TGCGCCAGCAGCCAAGAACCTCGCTCAGGGGGTGAGCAGTTCTTC

D: TRBD1
V: TRBV12-3/TRBV12-4
size: -
J: TRBJ2-3
CDR3: CASRRQGDTQYF
DNA: TGTGCCAGCAGGCGACAGGGAGATACGCAGTATTTT

D: TRBD2
V: TRBV4-3
size: -
J: TRBJ2-3
CDR3: CASSPTGGGTDTQYF
DNA: TGCGCCAGCAGCCCAACGGGAGGGGGTACAGATACGCAGTATTTT

D: -
V: TRBV5-1
size: -
J: TRBJ1-6
CDR3: CASTIGTSNNSPLHF
DNA: TGCGCCAGCACAATCGGGACATCCAATAATTCACCCCTCCACTTT

D: TRBD2
V: TRBV25-1
size: -
J: TRBJ2-6
CDR3: CASSAGGAGANVLTF
DNA: TGTGCCAGCAGTGCGGGGGGGGCCGGGGCCAACGTCCTGACTTTC

D: -
V: TRBV6-5
size: -
J: TRBJ2-1
CDR3: CASIGASEYNEQFF
DNA: TGTGCCAGCATTGGGGCTAGTGAATACAATGAGCAGTTCTTC

D: TRBD2
V: TRBV15
size: -
J: TRBJ2-7
CDR3: CATSRGGSGPSYEQYF
DNA: TGTGCCACCAGCAGAGGTGGTAGCGGGCCCTCCTACGAGCAGTACTTC

D: -
V: TRBV15
size: -
J: TRBJ2-3
CDR3: CATSRDLGDTQYF
DNA: TGTGCCACCAGCAGAGATCTCGGAGATACGCAGTATTTT

D: -
V: TRBV12-2
size: -
J: TRBJ1-2
CDR3: CASRLVSPYGYTF
DNA: TGTGCAAGTCGCTTAGTCTCCCCGTATGGCTACACCTTC

D: -
V: TRBV29-1
size: -
J: TRBJ1-1
CDR3: CSVGGLNTEAFF
DNA: TGCAGCGTAGGGGGATTGAACACTGAAGCTTTCTTT

D: -
V: TRBV5-5
size: -
J: TRBJ2-1
CDR3: CASSRDNEQFF
DNA: TGTGCCAGCAGCCGCGACAATGAGCAGTTCTTC

D: -
V: TRBV21-1
size: -
J: TRBJ1-2
CDR3: CASSNGLYGYTF
DNA: TGTGCCAGCAGCAATGGACTCTATGGCTACACCTTC

D: TRBD2
V: TRBV5-1
size: -
J: TRBJ2-3
CDR3: CASSSRLAAVGTDTQYF
DNA: TGCGCCAGCAGCTCCCGACTAGCGGCCGTGGGCACAGATACGCAGTATTTT

D: TRBD2
V: TRBV3-1/TRBV3-2
size: -
J: TRBJ2-1
CDR3: CASSPRTSGGYNEQFF
DNA: TGTGCCAGCAGCCCGAGGACTAGCGGGGGGTACAATGAGCAGTTCTTC

D: TRBD2
V: TRBV24-1
size: -
J: TRBJ2-1
CDR3: CATSPKAGGRNEQFF
DNA: TGTGCCACCAGCCCAAAAGCGGGAGGGCGCAATGAGCAGTTCTTC

D: -
V: TRBV19
size: -
J: TRBJ2-1
CDR3: CASSIRERGEQFF
DNA: TGTGCCAGTAGTATCCGGGAGAGGGGTGAGCAGTTCTTC

D: -
V: TRBV7-9
size: -
J: TRBJ1-2
CDR3: CASSPKAAYGYTF
DNA: TGTGCCAGCAGCCCCAAGGCGGCCTATGGCTACACCTTC

D: TRBD1
V: TRBV9
size: -
J: TRBJ2-7
CDR3: CASSVGGQGGHEQYF
DNA: TGTGCCAGCAGCGTAGGTGGACAGGGGGGGCACGAGCAGTACTTC

D: TRBD2
V: TRBV7-2
size: -
J: TRBJ2-1
CDR3: CASSLALVAGGSGEQFF
DNA: TGTGCCAGCAGCTTAGCTCTTGTTGCGGGAGGGTCCGGTGAGCAGTTCTTC

D: -
V: TRBV11-2
size: -
J: TRBJ1-1
CDR3: CASSLSPNTEAFF
DNA: TGTGCCAGCAGCTTGAGCCCCAACACTGAAGCTTTCTTT

D: TRBD2
V: TRBV5-4
size: -
J: TRBJ2-7
CDR3: CASSCPGLAGGEQYF
DNA: TGTGCCAGCAGCTGCCCGGGACTAGCCGGCGGGGAGCAGTACTTC

D: TRBD1
V: TRBV27
size: -
J: TRBJ2-3
CDR3: CASSRRTGPDTQYF
DNA: TGTGCCAGCAGCCGCCGGACAGGTCCCGATACGCAGTATTTT

D: TRBD2
V: TRBV14
size: -
J: TRBJ2-1
CDR3: CASSQGAFPGTRFF
DNA: TGTGCCAGCAGCCAAGGGGCCTTTCCCGGGACTAGGTTCTTC

D: -
V: TRBV19
size: -
J: TRBJ2-7
CDR3: CASSTGAGPYEQYF
DNA: TGTGCCAGTAGTACAGGTGCAGGGCCCTACGAGCAGTACTTC

D: -
V: TRBV11-3
size: -
J: TRBJ1-2
CDR3: CASSPDRNYGYTF
DNA: TGTGCCAGCAGCCCGGACAGAAACTATGGCTACACCTTC

D: -
V: TRBV19
size: -
J: TRBJ2-1
CDR3: CASSAGGEGYEQFF
DNA: TGTGCCAGTAGTGCCGGCGGGGAAGGCTATGAGCAGTTCTTC

D: TRBD2
V: TRBV19
size: -
J: TRBJ2-2
CDR3: CASSQSTSGRAGGELFF
DNA: TGTGCCAGTAGTCAATCCACTAGCGGGAGGGCCGGCGGGGAGCTGTTTTTT

D: TRBD2
V: TRBV7-9
size: few
J: TRBJ2-5
CDR3: CASSLWFLAGAPGETQYF
DNA: TGTGCCAGCAGCTTATGGTTTTTAGCGGGAGCCCCGGGGGAGACCCAGTACTTC

D: -
V: TRBV7-9
size: once
J: TRBJ1-5
CDR3: CASSLGSDQPQHF
DNA: TGTGCCAGCAGCTTAGGTTCCGATCAGCCCCAGCATTTT

D: TRBD1
V: TRBV5-5
size: -
J: TRBJ1-1
CDR3: CASSLAGTGNTEAFF
DNA: TGTGCCAGCAGCTTGGCCGGGACAGGGAACACTGAAGCTTTCTTT

D: -
V: TRBV7-2
size: -
J: TRBJ1-5
CDR3: CASSWGHGNQPQHF
DNA: TGTGCCAGCAGCTGGGGACATGGCAATCAGCCCCAGCATTTT

D: TRBD1
V: TRBV12-5
size: -
J: TRBJ1-1
CDR3: CASTLGQTNTEAFF
DNA: TGTGCTAGCACCCTGGGACAGACGAACACTGAAGCTTTCTTT

D: -
V: TRBV7-3
size: few
J: TRBJ2-7
CDR3: CASSLGQGTEQYF
DNA: TGTGCCAGCAGCTTAGGGCAGGGTACCGAGCAGTACTTC

D: -
V: TRBV29-1
size: -
J: TRBJ1-1
CDR3: CSASDPGTEAFF
DNA: TGCAGCGCCTCTGACCCGGGCACTGAAGCTTTCTTT

D: -
V: TRBV4-3
size: -
J: TRBJ1-5
CDR3: CASSQDPGGGQPQHF
DNA: TGCGCCAGCAGCCAAGACCCCGGGGGTGGTCAGCCCCAGCATTTT

D: -
V: TRBV7-9
size: -
J: TRBJ1-3
CDR3: CASRSGGNTIYF
DNA: TGTGCCAGCAGGTCGGGGGGAAACACCATATATTTT

D: TRBD1
V: TRBV19
size: -
J: TRBJ2-2
CDR3: CASTWTGRAGELFF
DNA: TGTGCCAGTACGTGGACAGGGCGGGCCGGGGAGCTGTTTTTT

D: -
V: TRBV11-3
size: -
J: TRBJ2-3
CDR3: CASSHISGPSTDTQYF
DNA: TGTGCCAGCAGCCACATTAGCGGCCCTAGCACAGATACGCAGTATTTT

D: TRBD1
V: TRBV7-9
size: -
J: TRBJ1-1
CDR3: CASRGDRGGAFF
DNA: TGTGCCAGCAGGGGGGACAGGGGAGGAGCTTTCTTT

D: TRBD2
V: TRBV7-3
size: -
J: TRBJ2-1
CDR3: CASSLWPGLAAYNEQFF
DNA: TGTGCCAGCAGCTTATGGCCGGGGCTAGCGGCCTACAATGAGCAGTTCTTC